The TCR beta chain under discussion was sequenced for a study of blood T cell repertoires in COVID-19. The ends were cut back, 4 bases at V and 7 bases at J, with 17 bases in the middle. Germline V gene lookup returns CDR1 SGHVS and CDR2 FNYEAQ. This CDR3 is 15 amino acids long. Sequencing used immunoSEQ multiplex PCR; TCRdb keeps in-frame clones, though not all of them. This table has roughly 260,000 clones, more than 85% appearing once. The chain recombines TRBV7-6 with TRBJ1-3; a possible D gene is TRBD1 (6 bases). The material sequenced was peripheral blood. This clonotype originated in a person aged 18-30 years with COVID-19, enrolled during active disease. The CDR3: CASSSQTTGTNTIYF. DNA of the CDR3: TGTGCCAGCAGCTCACAGACGACAGGAACGAACACCATATATTTT.